Listed here are 6 T cell receptor beta chains from one sample, sequenced in a study of blood T cells in healthy people across ages. Sample-barcoded 5' priming and a J-beta primer mix drove a second PCR of about 6 to 11 cycles. MiXCR, applied by TCRdb to the 5' RACE reads, yields one record per CDR3 protein. The table records approximately 730,000 distinct CDR3 sequences, 53% of them present only once. Source material: blood. The receptor set was obtained from a man at least 80 years old in good health.

This clonotype appeared a few times. The V and J genes are TRBV12-3 or TRBV12-4 and TRBJ1-2; no firm D call. CDR3 size: 12 residues. Trimming took off 3 bases at V and 5 bases at J, with 7 bases between the two ends. The CDR3 region has the DNA TGTGCCAGCAGTTTGAGGAGGTATGGCTACACCTTC. Protein product: CASSLRRYGYTF.

The chain recombines TRBV7-2 with TRBJ1-5; D ambiguous. The V end was cut by 7 bases, the J end by 2 bases, with 15 bases between. The CDR3 has 15 amino acids. Germline V gene lookup returns CDR1 SGHTA and CDR2 FQGNSA. The CDR3 sequence is CASNFGQSRNQPQHF. CDR3 in DNA: TGTGCCAGCAACTTTGGGCAGTCACGCAATCAGCCCCAGCATTTT.

The genes are TRBV12-3 or TRBV12-4 and TRBJ1-5, with 8 bases lining up with TRBD1. J lost 3 bases, V lost 5 bases, and 9 bases had no gene match. The length of the CDR3 is 16 residues. CDR3 region: CASSPGETGANQPQHF. Written as DNA, the CDR3 is TGTGCCAGCAGTCCAGGGGAGACAGGGGCCAATCAGCCCCAGCATTTT.

A remark on this clonotype: A much bigger clone sits one base away, suggesting this may be a read error. V is TRBV21-1 and J is TRBJ2-7; no DNA check was done on the table's D call, TRBD2. TRBV21-1 is tagged as a pseudogene. The CDR3 covers 13 residues. CDR3 sequence (DNA): TGTGCCAACACGAGCGGGAGTGAGTACGAGCAGTACTTC. It translates to CANTSGSEYEQYF.

This clonotype was seen a handful of times. This chain joins TRBV6-5 and TRBJ2-3; D ambiguous. The CDR3 totals 13 residues. V lost 6 bases, J lost 8 bases, and 15 bases lay in between. Germline V gives CDR1 MNHEY, CDR2 SVGAGI. The CDR3 nucleotides read TGTGCCAGCAGCCCTACCACCCTTGGTACGCAGTATTTT. It yields the protein CASSPTTLGTQYF.

A few counts support this clonotype. This may come from a read error, since a much larger clone is one base off. The CDR3 loop is CASSVEGGNHEQYF. The DNA for the CDR3 is TGCGCCAGCAGCGTGGAGGGCGGGAACCACGAGCAGTACTTC. The gene calls are TRBV5-1 and TRBJ2-7, with D maybe TRBD2 (6 bases). Germline assignment: CDR1 SGHRS and CDR2 YFSETQ. There are 14 residues in the CDR3. Trimming stripped 4 bases from V and 5 bases from J, with 16 bases between.